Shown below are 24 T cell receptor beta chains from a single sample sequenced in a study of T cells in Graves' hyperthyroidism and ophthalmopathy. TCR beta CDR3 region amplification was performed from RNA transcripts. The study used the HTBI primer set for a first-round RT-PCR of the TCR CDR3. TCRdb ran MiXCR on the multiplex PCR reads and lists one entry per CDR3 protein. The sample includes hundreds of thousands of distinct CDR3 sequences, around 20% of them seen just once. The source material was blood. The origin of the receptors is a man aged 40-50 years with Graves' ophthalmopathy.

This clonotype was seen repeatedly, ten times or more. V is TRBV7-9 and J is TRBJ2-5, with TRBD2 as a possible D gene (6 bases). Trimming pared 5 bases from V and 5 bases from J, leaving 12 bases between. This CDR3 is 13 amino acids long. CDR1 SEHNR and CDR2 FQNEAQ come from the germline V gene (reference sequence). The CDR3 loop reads CASSLSGRETQYF. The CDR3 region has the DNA TGTGCCAGCAGCCTCAGCGGGCGCGAGACCCAGTACTTC.

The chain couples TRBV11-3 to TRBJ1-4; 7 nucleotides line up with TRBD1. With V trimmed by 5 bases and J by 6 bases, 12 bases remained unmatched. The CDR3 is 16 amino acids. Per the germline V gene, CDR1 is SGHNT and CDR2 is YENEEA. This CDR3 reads CASSEKLTGRDEKLFF. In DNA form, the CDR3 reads TGTGCCAGCAGCGAAAAGTTGACAGGGCGAGATGAAAAACTGTTTTTT.

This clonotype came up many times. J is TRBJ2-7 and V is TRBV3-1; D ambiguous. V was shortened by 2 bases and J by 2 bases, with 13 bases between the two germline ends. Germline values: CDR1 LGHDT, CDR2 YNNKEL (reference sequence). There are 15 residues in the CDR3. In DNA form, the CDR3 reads TGTGCCAGCAGCCAACCCCTAGGGCCAACCTACGAGCAGTACTTC. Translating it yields CASSQPLGPTYEQYF.

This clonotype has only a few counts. The CDR3 DNA reads TGCAGTGCCGGATGGGGGATCGGCAATCAGCCCCAGCATTTT. Translating it yields CSAGWGIGNQPQHF. The chain has TRBV20-1 and TRBJ1-5; weak D call: TRBD1 (5 bases). The CDR3 is 14 residues long. Germline loops: CDR1 DFQATT, CDR2 SNEGSKA (reference sequence). V gave up 6 bases and J gave up 2 bases, with 14 bases separating them.

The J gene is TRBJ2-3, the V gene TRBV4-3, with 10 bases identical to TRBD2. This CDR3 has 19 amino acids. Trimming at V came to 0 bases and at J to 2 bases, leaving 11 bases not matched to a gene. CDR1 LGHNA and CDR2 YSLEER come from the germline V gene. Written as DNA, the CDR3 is TGCGCCAGCAGCCAAGAGGCTAGCGGGAGTACGGGGGCCACAGATACGCAGTATTTT. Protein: CASSQEASGSTGATDTQYF.

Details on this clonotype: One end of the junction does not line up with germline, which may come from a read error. The CDR3 sequence: CSVRVEGLGGHTF. CDR3 DNA: TGCAGCGTTCGGGTAGAGGGGCTTGGTGGCCACACCTTC. The chain combines TRBV29-1 with TRBJ1-2, with D tentatively TRBD1 (5 bases). CDR1 is SQVTM, CDR2 ANQGSEA, per germline. The CDR3 totals 13 residues.

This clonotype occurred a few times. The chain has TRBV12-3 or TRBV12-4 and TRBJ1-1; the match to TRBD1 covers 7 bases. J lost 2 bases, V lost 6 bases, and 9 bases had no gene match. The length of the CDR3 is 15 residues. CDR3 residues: CASSPTGFGNTEAFF. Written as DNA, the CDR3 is TGTGCCAGCAGCCCGACAGGGTTCGGTAACACTGAAGCTTTCTTT.

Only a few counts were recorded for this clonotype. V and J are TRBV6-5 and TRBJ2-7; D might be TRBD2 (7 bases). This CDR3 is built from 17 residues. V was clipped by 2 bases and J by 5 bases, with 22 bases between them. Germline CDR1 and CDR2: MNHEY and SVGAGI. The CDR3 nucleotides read TGTGCCAGCAGTTACACGTGGGGGGCCGGGGGGCAGAACGAGCAGTACTTC. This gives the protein CASSYTWGAGGQNEQYF.

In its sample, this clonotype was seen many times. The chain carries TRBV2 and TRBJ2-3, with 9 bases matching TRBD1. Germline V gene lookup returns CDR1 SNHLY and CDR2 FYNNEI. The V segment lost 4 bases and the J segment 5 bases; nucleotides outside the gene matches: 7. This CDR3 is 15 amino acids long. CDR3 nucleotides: TGTGCCAGCAGTGCTAAAGCGGGACAGGGAGATACGCAGTATTTT. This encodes CASSAKAGQGDTQYF.

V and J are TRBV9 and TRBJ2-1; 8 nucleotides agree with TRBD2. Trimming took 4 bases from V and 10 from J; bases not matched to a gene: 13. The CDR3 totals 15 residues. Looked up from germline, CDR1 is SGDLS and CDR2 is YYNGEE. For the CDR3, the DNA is TGTGCCAGCAGCTCGGGACTAGGAGGGGTATGGGAGCAGTTCTTC. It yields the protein CASSSGLGGVWEQFF.

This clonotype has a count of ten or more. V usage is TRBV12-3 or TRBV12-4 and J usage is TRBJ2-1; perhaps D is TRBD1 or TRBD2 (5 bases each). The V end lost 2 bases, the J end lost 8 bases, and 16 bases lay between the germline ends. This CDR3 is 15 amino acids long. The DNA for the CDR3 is TGTGCCAGCAGTTTAACACTAGTTCAGGGAGATGAGCAGTTCTTC. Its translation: CASSLTLVQGDEQFF.

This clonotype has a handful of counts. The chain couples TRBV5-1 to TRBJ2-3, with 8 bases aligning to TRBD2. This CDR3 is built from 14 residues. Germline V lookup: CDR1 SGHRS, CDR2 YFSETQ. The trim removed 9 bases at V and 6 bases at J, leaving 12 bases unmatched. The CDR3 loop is CATARAGVSDTQYF. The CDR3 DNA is TGCGCCACCGCCCGAGCGGGAGTGTCTGATACGCAGTATTTT.

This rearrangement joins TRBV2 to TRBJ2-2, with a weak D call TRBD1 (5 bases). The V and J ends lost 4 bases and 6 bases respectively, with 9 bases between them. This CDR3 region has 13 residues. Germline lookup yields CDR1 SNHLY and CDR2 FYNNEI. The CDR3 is CASSGGPPGELFF. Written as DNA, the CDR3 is TGTGCCAGCAGTGGGGGCCCACCCGGGGAGCTGTTTTTT.

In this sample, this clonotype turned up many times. CDR3 in amino acids: CASRGARYEQYF. CDR3 nucleotide sequence: TGTGCCAGCAGGGGCGCGAGGTACGAGCAGTACTTC. V usage is TRBV2 and J usage is TRBJ2-7; D remains ambiguous. The CDR3 contains 12 residues. V shed 6 bases and J shed 4 bases, with 10 bases lying between them. Germline values: CDR1 SNHLY, CDR2 FYNNEI.

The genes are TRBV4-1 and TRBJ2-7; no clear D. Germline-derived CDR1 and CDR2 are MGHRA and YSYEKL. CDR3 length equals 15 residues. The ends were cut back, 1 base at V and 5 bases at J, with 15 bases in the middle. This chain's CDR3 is CASSQAPLIGHEQYF. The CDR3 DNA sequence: TGCGCCAGCAGCCAAGCTCCCTTAATCGGCCACGAGCAGTACTTC.

CDR3 nucleotide sequence: TGTGCCAGCAATTTACTCGGGGGGGGGCCCTACGAGCAGTACTTC. This codes for CASNLLGGGPYEQYF. This rearrangement joins TRBV6-2 or TRBV6-3 to TRBJ2-7; 8 bases are shared with TRBD2. The V segment lost 7 bases and the J segment 2 bases; nucleotides outside the gene matches: 10. This CDR3 region has 15 residues. Germline lookup yields CDR1 MNHEY and CDR2 SVGEGT.

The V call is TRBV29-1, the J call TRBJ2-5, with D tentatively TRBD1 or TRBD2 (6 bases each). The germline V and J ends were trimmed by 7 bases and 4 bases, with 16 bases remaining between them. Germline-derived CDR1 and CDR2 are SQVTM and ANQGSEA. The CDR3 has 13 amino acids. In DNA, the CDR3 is TGCAGCGCGATGGGGGGCATGGGAGAGACCCAGTACTTC. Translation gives CSAMGGMGETQYF.

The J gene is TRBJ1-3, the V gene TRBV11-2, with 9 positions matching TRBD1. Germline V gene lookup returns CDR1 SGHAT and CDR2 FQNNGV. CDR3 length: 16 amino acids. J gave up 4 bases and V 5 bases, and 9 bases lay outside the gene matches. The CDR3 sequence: CASSQGQGKLGNTIYF. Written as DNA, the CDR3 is TGTGCCAGCAGCCAAGGACAGGGGAAGTTGGGAAACACCATATATTTT.

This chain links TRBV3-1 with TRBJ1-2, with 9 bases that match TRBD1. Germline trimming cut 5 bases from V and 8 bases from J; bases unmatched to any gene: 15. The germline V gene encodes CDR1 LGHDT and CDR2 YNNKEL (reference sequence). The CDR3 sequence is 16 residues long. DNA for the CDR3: TGTGCCAGCAGCTCCCCCGGGACAGGGTTTTCGATAGGCTACACCTTC. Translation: CASSSPGTGFSIGYTF.

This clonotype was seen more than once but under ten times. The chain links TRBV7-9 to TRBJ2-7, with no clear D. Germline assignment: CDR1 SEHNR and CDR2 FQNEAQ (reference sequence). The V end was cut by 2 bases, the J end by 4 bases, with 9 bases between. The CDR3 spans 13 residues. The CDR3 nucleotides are TGTGCCAGCAGCTTATCCACCGTTTACGAGCAGTACTTC. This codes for CASSLSTVYEQYF.

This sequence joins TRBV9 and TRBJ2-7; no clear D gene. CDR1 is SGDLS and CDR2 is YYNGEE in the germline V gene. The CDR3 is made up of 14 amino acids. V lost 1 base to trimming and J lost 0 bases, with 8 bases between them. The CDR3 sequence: CASSVLESSYEQYF. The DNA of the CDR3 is TGTGCCAGCAGCGTATTGGAGAGCTCCTACGAGCAGTACTTC.

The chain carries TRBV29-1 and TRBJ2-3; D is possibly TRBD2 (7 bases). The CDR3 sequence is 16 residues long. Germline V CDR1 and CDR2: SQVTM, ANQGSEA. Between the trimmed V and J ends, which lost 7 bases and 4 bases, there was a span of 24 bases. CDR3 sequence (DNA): TGCAGCGCGAGTGAGGGGGGGGCCTCGCGCGCAGATACGCAGTATTTT. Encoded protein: CSASEGGASRADTQYF.

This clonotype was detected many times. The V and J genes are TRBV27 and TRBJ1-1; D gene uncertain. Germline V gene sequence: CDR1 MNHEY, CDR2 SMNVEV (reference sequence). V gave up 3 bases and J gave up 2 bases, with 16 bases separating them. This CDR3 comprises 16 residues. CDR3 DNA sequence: TGTGCCAGCAGTTTTTCGAGGCCATTGAAAAACACTGAAGCTTTCTTT. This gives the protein CASSFSRPLKNTEAFF.

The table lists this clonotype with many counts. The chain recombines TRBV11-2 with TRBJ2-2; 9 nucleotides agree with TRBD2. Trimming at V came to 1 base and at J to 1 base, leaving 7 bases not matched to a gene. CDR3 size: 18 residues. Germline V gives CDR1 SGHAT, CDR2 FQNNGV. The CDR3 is CASSLVVPSGVNTGELFF. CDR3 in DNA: TGTGCCAGCAGCTTAGTAGTCCCTAGCGGGGTGAACACCGGGGAGCTGTTTTTT.